The table lists the clone carrying this TCR beta chain with a few counts. The antigen is unknown. Trimming took off 7 bases at V and 0 bases at J, with 11 bases between the two ends. The CDR3 is made up of 14 amino acids. CDR1 is SGDLS and CDR2 is YYNGEE in the germline V gene. The data were obtained in a study of T cells after yellow fever vaccination. Study conclusions and caveats: Overlap between CD4 and CD8 compartments was detected for a small share of clonotypes. Post-booster repertoires again held most primary-vaccination clones (about 95% CD4, roughly 88% CD8). The presence of abundant clonotypes contaminating from the bulk population was possible in FACS-sorted repertoires.

TCRdb reprocessed the 5' RACE reads with MiXCR, giving one entry per CDR3 protein. The repertoire holds approximately 350,000 distinct CDR3 sequences, with around a tenth as singletons. The sequenced sample was PBMCs, obtained on the day of the first yellow fever vaccination. The V call is TRBV9, the J call TRBJ1-5, with D uncertain. The TCR originated in a young man who received the YFV17D yellow fever vaccine. CDR3 amino acids: CASARDFSNQPQHF. CDR3 coding DNA: TGTGCCAGCGCGAGAGACTTTAGCAATCAGCCCCAGCATTTT.